Listed here are 27 T cell receptor beta chains from one sample, sequenced in a study of regulatory T cells in long-lasting Graves disease. The authors built TCR beta libraries using iRepertoire HTBI primers and Arm-PCR of CDR3 regions. TCRdb re-analysed the multiplex PCR reads in MiXCR, keeping a single row per CDR3 protein. This table has around 400,000 distinct CDR3 sequences, around 20% appearing once. Time point in this sample: persistent/refractory GD, antithyroid drugs over 5 years with positive TRAb. The TCR library was prepared using RNA isolated from PBMCs. The sample consisted of peripheral blood mononuclear cells (PBMCs), taken when the disease was refractory, from a patient treated with antithyroid drugs. Receptor source: a female donor with Graves disease.

At least ten counts were recorded for this clonotype. The V gene is TRBV7-2, the J gene TRBJ2-7; unclear D gene. The CDR3 is 12 residues long. CDR1 is SGHTA and CDR2 is FQGNSA in the germline V gene. Trimming shortened V by 2 bases and J by 2 bases, and 4 bases separated the two germline ends. The CDR3 region is CASSLFPYEQYF. DNA of the CDR3: TGTGCCAGCAGCTTATTTCCCTACGAGCAGTACTTC. Complete variable domain (other parts from reference TRBV7-2 and TRBJ2-7): GAGVSQSPSNKVTEKGKDVELRCDPISGHTALYWYRQSLGQGLEFLIYFQGNSAPDKSGLPSDRFSAERTGGSVSTLTIQRTQQEDSAVYLCASSLFPYEQYFGPGTRLTVT.

This clonotype showed up many times. The chain uses TRBV11-1 and TRBJ1-1; D might be TRBD1 (5 bases). V shed 11 bases and J shed 5 bases, with 18 bases lying between them. Looked up from germline, CDR1 is SGHAT and CDR2 is FQDESV (reference sequence). CDR3 length: 13 amino acids. The CDR3 nucleotides read TGTGCCGCTAGTTATGGGCGGGGGACTGAAGCTTTCTTT. Translation: CAASYGRGTEAFF.

The gene calls are TRBV18 and TRBJ2-7; weak D call: TRBD2 (5 bases). Trimming pared 2 bases from V and 3 bases from J, leaving 14 bases between. The germline gives CDR1 KGHSH, CDR2 LQKENI. This CDR3 region has 15 residues. CDR3 sequence reads: CASSPSTGTHYEQYF. The CDR3 DNA follows: TGTGCCAGCTCACCATCTACGGGAACCCACTACGAGCAGTACTTC.

This clonotype appeared many times. V usage is TRBV7-2 and J usage is TRBJ2-1; weak D call: TRBD1 (6 bases). CDR1 SGHTA and CDR2 FQGNSA come from the germline V gene. This CDR3 has 18 residues. With 0 bases removed from V and 0 bases from J, the gap between germline ends came to 15 bases. CDR3 region: CASSLAGLGASSYNEQFF. CDR3 DNA sequence: TGTGCCAGCAGCTTAGCGGGCCTGGGGGCAAGCTCCTACAATGAGCAGTTCTTC. Full variable domain (missing parts from reference TRBV7-2 and TRBJ2-1): GAGVSQSPSNKVTEKGKDVELRCDPISGHTALYWYRQSLGQGLEFLIYFQGNSAPDKSGLPSDRFSAERTGGSVSTLTIQRTQQEDSAVYLCASSLAGLGASSYNEQFFGPGTRLTVL.

There are a few counts of this clonotype. This chain connects TRBV5-1 to TRBJ1-1, with D hard to call. CDR1 and CDR2 from the germline V gene are SGHRS and YFSETQ. The V gene lost 5 bases and the J gene lost 8 bases, with 19 bases spanning the gap. The CDR3 spans 14 residues. Here the CDR3 reads CASRVGLMTVEAFF. The CDR3 DNA reads TGCGCCAGCAGGGTTGGGCTAATGACGGTGGAAGCTTTCTTT.

The chain combines TRBV20-1 with TRBJ2-7; weak D call: TRBD1 (5 bases). Germline lookup yields CDR1 DFQATT and CDR2 SNEGSKA (reference sequence). V dropped 0 bases and J dropped 6 bases, with 18 bases sitting between them. There are 15 residues in the CDR3. Here the CDR3 DNA reads TGCAGTGCTAGAGATGAAGGGGCCGTCCCGAGCGAGCAGTACTTC. Its translation is CSARDEGAVPSEQYF.

CDR3 protein: CASSIRDRGTEAFF. Here the CDR3 DNA reads TGTGCCAGTAGTATTAGGGACAGGGGCACTGAAGCTTTCTTT. V gene TRBV19 combines with J gene TRBJ1-1, with TRBD1 identical over 10 bases. The CDR3 runs to 14 residues. The germline gives CDR1 LNHDA, CDR2 SQIVND (reference sequence). Losses at the gene ends were 3 bases for V and 4 bases for J; bases not matched to a gene: 2. The complete variable domain, with remaining parts taken from reference TRBV19 and TRBJ1-1, reads DGGITQSPKYLFRKEGQNVTLSCEQNLNHDAMYWYRQDPGQGLRLIYYSQIVNDFQKGDIAEGYSVSREKKESFPLTVTSAQKNPTAFYLCASSIRDRGTEAFFGQGTRLTVV.

Only a few counts were recorded for this clonotype. The CDR3 coding sequence is TGCAGTGCTACGACACTAGACAGGGGCCTCAACTACGAGCAGTACTTC. Translation gives CSATTLDRGLNYEQYF. This chain joins TRBV20-1 and TRBJ2-7, with 8 bases lining up with TRBD1. Germline V gene data show CDR1 as DFQATT and CDR2 as SNEGSKA (reference sequence). The CDR3 sequence is 16 residues long. The junction had 14 bases not matched to a gene; V was cut back by 4 bases and J by 3 bases.

This clonotype has a count of ten or more. The genes are TRBV7-9 and TRBJ1-1, with 7 bases aligning to TRBD1. The CDR3 length is 14 residues. From germline, CDR1 is SEHNR and CDR2 FQNEAQ (reference sequence). With 4 bases clipped from V and 3 bases from J, the junction kept 5 bases outside the gene matches. In DNA, the CDR3 is TGTGCCAGCAGCTCACAGGGGCGTCACACTGAAGCTTTCTTT. The encoded protein is CASSSQGRHTEAFF.

There are many counts of this clonotype. The chain combines TRBV11-2 with TRBJ2-7; 7 bases are a match to TRBD1. The CDR3 runs to 14 residues. Germline V gene sequence: CDR1 SGHAT, CDR2 FQNNGV. V shed 3 bases and J 3 bases; nucleotides not matched to a gene: 5. The CDR3 DNA is TGTGCCAGCAGCTTCGGGACAGCCATCTACGAGCAGTACTTC. As protein: CASSFGTAIYEQYF.

In its sample, this clonotype was seen a few times. The chain uses TRBV11-2 and TRBJ2-7, with 8 nucleotides matching TRBD2. Germline values: CDR1 SGHAT, CDR2 FQNNGV. With 0 bases clipped from V and 2 bases from J, the junction kept 6 bases outside the gene matches. This CDR3 spans 16 amino acids. The CDR3 DNA is TGTGCCAGCAGCTTAGAAAGAACGGGAGGGCCCTACGAGCAGTACTTC. This translates into CASSLERTGGPYEQYF.

This clonotype was observed at least ten times. The genes are TRBV15 and TRBJ2-7; D is ambiguous. The germline V gene encodes CDR1 LNHNV and CDR2 YYDKDF (reference sequence). The CDR3 runs 12 residues. Deletions cut 1 base from V and 6 bases from J, with 7 bases between. The DNA for the CDR3 is TGTGCCACCAGCAGAGCCTTCTCCGAGCAGTACTTC. Protein: CATSRAFSEQYF.

This clonotype was recorded at least ten times. V and J are TRBV27 and TRBJ2-7; D is unclear. The CDR3 extends over 13 amino acids. CDR1 MNHEY and CDR2 SMNVEV come from the germline V gene (reference sequence). The V end lost 4 bases, the J end lost 0 bases, and 7 bases lay between the germline ends. The CDR3 coding sequence is TGTGCCAGCAGTTCTTACATCTCCTACGAGCAGTACTTC. The encoded protein is CASSSYISYEQYF.

This clonotype was seen at least ten times. The chain carries TRBV28 and TRBJ1-1, with D possibly being TRBD1 (6 bases). CDR1 MDHEN and CDR2 SYDVKM come from the germline V gene. This CDR3 is built from 14 residues. Deletions cut 6 bases from V and 1 base from J, with 12 bases between. CDR3 bases: TGTGCCAGCAGACTCCCGGGACAGAACACTGAAGCTTTCTTT. Its translation is CASRLPGQNTEAFF.

V usage is TRBV10-3 and J usage is TRBJ2-3; 8 bases line up with TRBD1. There are 15 residues in the CDR3. Per germline, CDR1 ENHRY and CDR2 SYGVKD. V dropped 0 bases and J dropped 2; count of bases not matched to a gene: 1. CDR3: CAISESGQVTDTQYF. CDR3 nucleotides: TGTGCCATCAGTGAGTCGGGACAGGTCACAGATACGCAGTATTTT.

In this sample, this clonotype turned up many times. The V and J genes are TRBV11-1 and TRBJ2-5; D is unclear. V was trimmed by 5 bases and J by 2 bases, leaving 9 bases between them. Germline-derived CDR1 and CDR2 are SGHAT and FQDESV (reference sequence). This CDR3 has 13 residues. This CDR3 is CASSRPPQETQYF. In nucleotides, the CDR3 is TGTGCCAGCAGCCGCCCCCCACAAGAGACCCAGTACTTC.

This clonotype was counted a few times. J is TRBJ2-7 and V is TRBV5-1, with D unclear. Looked up from germline, CDR1 is SGHRS and CDR2 is YFSETQ. V lost 0 bases and J 2 bases, leaving 9 bases between the germline ends. This CDR3 contains 14 residues. CDR3 in DNA: TGCGCCAGCAGCTTGGATCTGCAGACCTACGAGCAGTACTTC. Translated: CASSLDLQTYEQYF.

The chain combines TRBV18 with TRBJ1-1; a weak D match, TRBD1 (5 bases). Trimming pared 6 bases from V and 4 bases from J, leaving 21 bases between. The CDR3 totals 16 residues. The germline CDR1 and CDR2 sequences are KGHSH and LQKENI. The CDR3 here is CASSLLRLRDGTEAFF. The DNA for the CDR3 is TGTGCCAGCTCCCTACTTCGTCTCAGGGATGGCACTGAAGCTTTCTTT.

The table lists this clonotype with many counts. The gene calls are TRBV11-1 and TRBJ2-5; weak D call: TRBD2 (7 bases). CDR1 SGHAT and CDR2 FQDESV come from the germline V gene (reference sequence). V was trimmed by 6 bases and J by 1 base, leaving 12 bases between them. There are 14 residues in the CDR3. CDR3 DNA sequence: TGTGCCAGCAGTCGGGGGGACACCCAAGAGACCCAGTACTTC. Translating it yields CASSRGDTQETQYF.

This clonotype was counted many times. The chain combines TRBV2 with TRBJ1-1; TRBD1 might be the D (6 bases). Germline V gene lookup returns CDR1 SNHLY and CDR2 FYNNEI. The V and J ends lost 8 bases and 1 base respectively, with 20 bases between them. This CDR3 comprises 16 residues. In nucleotides, the CDR3 is TGTGCCAGCTTAAAGTCGGCGGGGGCAAGGAACACTGAAGCTTTCTTT. This encodes CASLKSAGARNTEAFF.

The V and J genes are TRBV5-1 and TRBJ2-1, with D possibly called TRBD1 or TRBD2 (5 bases each). CDR1 SGHRS and CDR2 YFSETQ come from the germline V gene. The CDR3 is 15 amino acids. The V end lost 6 bases, the J end lost 6 bases, and 19 bases lay between the germline ends. CDR3 amino acids: CASTGQAANLNEQFF. The CDR3 bases are TGCGCCAGCACCGGACAAGCGGCCAACCTCAATGAGCAGTTCTTC.

The rearrangement uses TRBV20-1 and TRBJ2-5; 14 positions agree with TRBD2. This CDR3 has 15 amino acids. From germline, CDR1 is DFQATT and CDR2 SNEGSKA (reference sequence). V lost 3 bases to trimming and J lost 5 bases; unmatched junction nucleotides: 5. The CDR3 protein is CSARRLAGGLETQYF. CDR3 in DNA: TGCAGTGCTAGGAGACTAGCGGGAGGGTTGGAGACCCAGTACTTC.

This clonotype has only a few counts. The chain joins TRBV5-8 to TRBJ2-5; D may be TRBD1 (6 bases). CDR3 length equals 17 residues. V lost 4 bases, J lost 5 bases, and 24 bases lay in between. The germline CDR1 and CDR2 sequences are SGHTS and YDEGEE. The CDR3: CASSRAGGRVKDETQYF. The CDR3 DNA sequence: TGTGCCAGCAGCCGGGCTGGGGGCAGGGTTAAGGATGAGACCCAGTACTTC. Filled out from reference TRBV5-8 and TRBJ2-5, the complete variable domain reads EAGVTQSPTHLIKTRGQQATLRCSPISGHTSVYWYQQALGLGLQFLLWYDEGEERNRGNFPPRFSGRQFPNYSSELNVNALELEDSALYLCASSRAGGRVKDETQYFGPGTRLLVL.

The table lists this clonotype with a few counts. The gene calls are TRBV6-1 and TRBJ2-7; TRBD2 might be the D (6 bases). Trimming pared 6 bases from V and 2 bases from J, leaving 23 bases between. Germline CDR1 and CDR2: MNHNS and SASEGT. This CDR3 comprises 17 residues. For the CDR3, the DNA is TGTGCCAGCAGCCCCGTCGTAGTGGTAGCGGAGGCCTACGAGCAGTACTTC. As protein: CASSPVVVVAEAYEQYF.

This clonotype was detected a few times. The chain is built from TRBV20-1 and TRBJ1-3; TRBD1 matches at 11 bases. Germline V gene lookup returns CDR1 DFQATT and CDR2 SNEGSKA (reference sequence). V dropped 5 bases and J dropped 2; count of bases not matched to a gene: 5. This CDR3 is 15 amino acids long. The CDR3 here is CSAGQGQGAGNTIYF. The CDR3 DNA reads TGCAGTGCTGGACAGGGACAGGGGGCTGGAAACACCATATATTTT.

This clonotype has at least ten counts. This chain links TRBV11-2 with TRBJ2-7; 8 nucleotides align to TRBD2. The CDR3 contains 14 residues. With 3 bases clipped from V and 3 bases from J, the junction kept 4 bases outside the gene matches. The germline CDR1 and CDR2 sequences are SGHAT and FQNNGV. The CDR3 nucleotides read TGTGCCAGCAGCTTGACTAGCGTAAACTACGAGCAGTACTTC. Amino acids: CASSLTSVNYEQYF.

As concerns this clonotype: A read error is likely here: a far larger clone is one base away. The chain is built from TRBV13 and TRBJ1-4; no firm D call. From germline, CDR1 is PRHDT and CDR2 FYEKMQ (reference sequence). The CDR3 is 15 residues long. CDR3 bases: TGTGCCAGCAGCCATCGGGATCAACCGAATGGAAAACTGTTTTTT. Residues: CASSHRDQPNGKLFF.